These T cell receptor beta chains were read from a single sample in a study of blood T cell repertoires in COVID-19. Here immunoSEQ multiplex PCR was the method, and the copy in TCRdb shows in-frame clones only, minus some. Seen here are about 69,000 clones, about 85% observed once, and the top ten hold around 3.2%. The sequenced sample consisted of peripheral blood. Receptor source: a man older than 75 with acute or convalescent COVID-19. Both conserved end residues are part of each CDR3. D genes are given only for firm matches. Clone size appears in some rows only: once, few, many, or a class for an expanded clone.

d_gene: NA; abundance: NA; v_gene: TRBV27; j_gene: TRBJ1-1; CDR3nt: TGTGCCAGCAGTTTATTTGGAGGGATTGAAGCTTTCTTT; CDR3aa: CASSLFGGIEAFF
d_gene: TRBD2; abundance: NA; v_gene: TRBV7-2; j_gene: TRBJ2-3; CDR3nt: TGTGCCAGCAGCTTAGCCGCTAGCGGGAGGGGCACAGATACGCAGTATTTT; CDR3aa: CASSLAASGRGTDTQYF
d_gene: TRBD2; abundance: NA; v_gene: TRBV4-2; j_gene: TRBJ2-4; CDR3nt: TGTGCCAGCAGCCAAGGGGGACTAGCGGAAAACATTCAGTACTTC; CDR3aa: CASSQGGLAENIQYF
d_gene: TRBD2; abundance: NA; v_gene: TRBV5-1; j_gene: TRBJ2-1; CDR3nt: TGCGCCAGCAGCTCTACCGGGACTAGCGGGAATGAGCAGTTCTTC; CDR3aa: CASSSTGTSGNEQFF
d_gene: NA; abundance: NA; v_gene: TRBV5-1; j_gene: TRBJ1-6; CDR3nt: TGCGCCAGCACGGGAGGGGGTAGGAATTCACCCCTCCACTTT; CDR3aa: CASTGGGRNSPLHF
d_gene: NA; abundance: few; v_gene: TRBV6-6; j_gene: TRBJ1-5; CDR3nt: TGTGCCAGCAGTTACCGGGGGAGCAATCAGCCCCAGCATTTT; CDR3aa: CASSYRGSNQPQHF
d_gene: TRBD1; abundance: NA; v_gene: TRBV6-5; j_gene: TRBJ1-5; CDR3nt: TGTGCCAGCACCGAAGGACAGGTCAATCAGCCCCAGCATTTT; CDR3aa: CASTEGQVNQPQHF
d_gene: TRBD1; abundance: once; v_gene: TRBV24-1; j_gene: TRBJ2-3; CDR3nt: TGTGCCACCAGTGATTTGACCAGGGGGACAGATACGCAGTATTTT; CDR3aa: CATSDLTRGTDTQYF
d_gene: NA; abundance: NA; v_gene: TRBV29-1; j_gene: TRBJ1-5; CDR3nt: TGCAGCGTTTCGACAGCTGGGGGGTTCAGGAAGCCCCAGCATTTT; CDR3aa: CSVSTAGGFRKPQHF
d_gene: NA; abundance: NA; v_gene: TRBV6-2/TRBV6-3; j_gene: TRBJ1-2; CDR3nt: TGTGCCAGCAGACCTGGGGAGCCCGGCTATGGCTACACCTTC; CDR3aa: CASRPGEPGYGYTF
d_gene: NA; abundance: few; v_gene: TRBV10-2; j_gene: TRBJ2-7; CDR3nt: TGCGCCAGCAGTGACTCGGACAGCTCCTACGAGCAGTACTTC; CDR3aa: CASSDSDSSYEQYF
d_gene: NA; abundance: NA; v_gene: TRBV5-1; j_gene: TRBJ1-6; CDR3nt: TGCGCCAGCAGACCCGACCCCGAAACGCGGTCCCTCCACTTT; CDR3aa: CASRPDPETRSLHF
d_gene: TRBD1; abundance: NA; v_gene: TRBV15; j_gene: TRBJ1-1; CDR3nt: TGTGCCACCAGCAGAGATCCCCAGGGGGGCGAGGCTGAAGCTTTCTTT; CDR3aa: CATSRDPQGGEAEAFF
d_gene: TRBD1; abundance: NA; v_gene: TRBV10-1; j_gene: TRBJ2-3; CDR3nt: TGCGCCAGCAGTGAGGACAGGGGGCGCGCAGATACGCAGTATTTT; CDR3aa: CASSEDRGRADTQYF
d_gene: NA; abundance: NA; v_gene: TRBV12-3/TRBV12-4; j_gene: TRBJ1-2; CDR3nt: TGTGCCAGCAGTCTTCTAAGGGAGGATGGCTACACCTTC; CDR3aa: CASSLLREDGYTF
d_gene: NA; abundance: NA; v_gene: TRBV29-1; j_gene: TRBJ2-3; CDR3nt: TGCAGCGTCGCGGAGGGCCACGGCACAGATACGCAGTATTTT; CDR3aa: CSVAEGHGTDTQYF
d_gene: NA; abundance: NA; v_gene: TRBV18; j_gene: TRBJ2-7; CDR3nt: TGTGCCAGCTCACCACAGGCGGTCCTCCCGACCTACGAGCAGTACTTC; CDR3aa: CASSPQAVLPTYEQYF
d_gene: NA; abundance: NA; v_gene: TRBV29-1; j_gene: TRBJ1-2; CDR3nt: TGCAGCGCTGGGCGGGGGGTCGACAGCAACTATGGCTACACCTTC; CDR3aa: CSAGRGVDSNYGYTF
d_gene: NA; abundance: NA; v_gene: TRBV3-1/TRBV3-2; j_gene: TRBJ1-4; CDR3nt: TGTGCCAGCAGCCAAGACGCTACCGGGACAAGAGGCGGAGGACTGTTTTTT; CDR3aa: CASSQDATGTRGGGLFF
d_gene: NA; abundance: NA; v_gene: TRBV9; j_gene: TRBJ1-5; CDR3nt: TGTGCCAGCAGCCCTACGGCAGGCCGCAATCAGCCCCAGCATTTT; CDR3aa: CASSPTAGRNQPQHF